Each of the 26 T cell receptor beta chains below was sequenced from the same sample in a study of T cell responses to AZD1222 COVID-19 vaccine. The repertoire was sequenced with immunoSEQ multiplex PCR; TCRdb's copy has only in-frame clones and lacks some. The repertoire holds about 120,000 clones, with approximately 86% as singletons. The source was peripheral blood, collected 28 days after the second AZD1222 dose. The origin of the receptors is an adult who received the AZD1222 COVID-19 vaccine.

The CDR3 protein is CASSHLPLQELNSNQPQHF. CDR3 nucleotides: TGTGCCAGCAGCCACTTGCCCTTACAGGAGCTTAATAGCAATCAGCCCCAGCATTTT. V gene TRBV3-1 (or the pseudogene TRBV3-2) combines with J gene TRBJ1-5; weak D call: TRBD1 (5 bases). CDR3 length equals 19 residues. Looked up from germline, CDR1 is LGHDT and CDR2 is YNNKEL (reference sequence). V was trimmed by 3 bases and J by 0 bases, leaving 21 bases between them.

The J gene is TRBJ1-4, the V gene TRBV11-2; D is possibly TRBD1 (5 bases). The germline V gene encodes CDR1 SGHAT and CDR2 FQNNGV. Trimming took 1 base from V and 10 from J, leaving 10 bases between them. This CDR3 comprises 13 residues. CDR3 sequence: CASSLGRDAKLFF. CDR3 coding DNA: TGTGCCAGCAGCTTAGGCAGGGATGCAAAACTGTTTTTT. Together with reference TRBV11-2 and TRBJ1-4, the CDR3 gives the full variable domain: EAGVAQSPRYKIIEKRQSVAFWCNPISGHATLYWYQQILGQGPKLLIQFQNNGVVDDSQLPKDRFSAERLKGVDSTLKIQPAKLEDSAVYLCASSLGRDAKLFFGSGTQLSVL.

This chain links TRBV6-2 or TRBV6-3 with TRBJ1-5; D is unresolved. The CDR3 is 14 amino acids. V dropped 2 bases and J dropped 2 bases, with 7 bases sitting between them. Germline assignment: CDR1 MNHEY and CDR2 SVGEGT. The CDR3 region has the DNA TGTGCCAGCAGTTACAACGGGGGCAATCAGCCCCAGCATTTT. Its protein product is CASSYNGGNQPQHF.

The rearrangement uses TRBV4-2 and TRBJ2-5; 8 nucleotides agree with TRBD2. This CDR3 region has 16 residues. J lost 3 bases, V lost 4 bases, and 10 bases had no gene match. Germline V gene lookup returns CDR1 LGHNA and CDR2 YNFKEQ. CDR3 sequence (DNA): TGTGCCAGCAGCCTTTCCGTCGGGACTAGGGAAGAGACCCAGTACTTC. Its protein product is CASSLSVGTREETQYF.

As DNA, the CDR3 is TGTGCCAGCAGTTCCCTTGGGACTAGCGGGGGGGCCGAGGGCGGGGAGCTGTTTTTT. The encoded protein is CASSSLGTSGGAEGGELFF. The V gene is TRBV27, the J gene TRBJ2-2; TRBD2 matches at 16 bases. This CDR3 has 19 residues. Trimming took 4 bases from V and 7 from J; bases not matched to a gene: 12. CDR1 is MNHEY, CDR2 SMNVEV, per germline (reference sequence).

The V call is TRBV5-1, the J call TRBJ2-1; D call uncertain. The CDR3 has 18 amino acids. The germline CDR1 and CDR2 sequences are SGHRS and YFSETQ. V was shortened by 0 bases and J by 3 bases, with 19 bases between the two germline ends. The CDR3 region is CASSLAGSRQGFYNEQFF. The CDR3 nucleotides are TGCGCCAGCAGCTTGGCAGGAAGCAGGCAAGGTTTCTACAATGAGCAGTTCTTC.

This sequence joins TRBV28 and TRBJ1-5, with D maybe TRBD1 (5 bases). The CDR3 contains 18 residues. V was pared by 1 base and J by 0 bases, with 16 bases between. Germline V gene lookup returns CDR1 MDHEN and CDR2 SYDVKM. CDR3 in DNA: TGTGCCAGCAGTTTATCAGGTTGGGGGAGGGATAGCAATCAGCCCCAGCATTTT. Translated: CASSLSGWGRDSNQPQHF. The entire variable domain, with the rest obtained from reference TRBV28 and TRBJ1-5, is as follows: DVKVTQSSRYLVKRTGEKVFLECVQDMDHENMFWYRQDPGLGLRLIYFSYDVKMKEKGDIPEGYSVSREKKERFSLILESASTNQTSMYLCASSLSGWGRDSNQPQHFGDGTRLSIL.

CDR3 sequence: CSAPRLGEAFF. CDR3 bases: TGCAGTGCTCCTCGGTTAGGTGAAGCTTTCTTT. The rearrangement links TRBV20-1 to TRBJ1-1; D is uncertain. There are 11 residues in the CDR3. Germline V lookup: CDR1 DFQATT, CDR2 SNEGSKA (reference sequence). Trimming left V 5 bases short and J 7 bases short, with 11 bases between.

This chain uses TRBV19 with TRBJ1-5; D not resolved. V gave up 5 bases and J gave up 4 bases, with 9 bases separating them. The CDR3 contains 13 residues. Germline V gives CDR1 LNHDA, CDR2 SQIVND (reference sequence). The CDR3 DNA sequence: TGTGCCAGTAGTTACAGCCCTAATCAGCCCCAGCATTTT. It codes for CASSYSPNQPQHF.

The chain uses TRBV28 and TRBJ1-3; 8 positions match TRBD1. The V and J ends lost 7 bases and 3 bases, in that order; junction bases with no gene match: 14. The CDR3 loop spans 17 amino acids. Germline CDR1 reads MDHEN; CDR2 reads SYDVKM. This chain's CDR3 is CASTQTSRGPVGNTIYF. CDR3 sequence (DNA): TGTGCCAGCACACAAACGTCCAGGGGGCCGGTTGGAAACACCATATATTTT.

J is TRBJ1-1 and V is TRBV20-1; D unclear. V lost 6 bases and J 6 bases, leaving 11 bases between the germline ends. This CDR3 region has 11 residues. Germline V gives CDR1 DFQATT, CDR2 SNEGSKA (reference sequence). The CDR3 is CSATGRAEAFF. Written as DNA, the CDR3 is TGCAGTGCCACTGGGAGGGCTGAAGCTTTCTTT.

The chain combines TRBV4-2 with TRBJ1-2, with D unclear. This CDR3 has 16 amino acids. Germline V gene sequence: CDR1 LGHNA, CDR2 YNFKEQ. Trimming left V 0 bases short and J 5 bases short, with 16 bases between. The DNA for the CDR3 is TGTGCCAGCAGCCAAGATTGGCAGGTCTTGGGTTATGGCTACACCTTC. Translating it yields CASSQDWQVLGYGYTF.

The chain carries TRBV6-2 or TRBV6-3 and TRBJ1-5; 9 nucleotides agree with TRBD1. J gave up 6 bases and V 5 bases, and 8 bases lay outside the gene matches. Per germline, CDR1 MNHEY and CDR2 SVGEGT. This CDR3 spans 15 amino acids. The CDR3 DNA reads TGTGCCAGCAGTCGGAAGACAGGGGGTCGTCAGCCCCAGCATTTT. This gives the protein CASSRKTGGRQPQHF.

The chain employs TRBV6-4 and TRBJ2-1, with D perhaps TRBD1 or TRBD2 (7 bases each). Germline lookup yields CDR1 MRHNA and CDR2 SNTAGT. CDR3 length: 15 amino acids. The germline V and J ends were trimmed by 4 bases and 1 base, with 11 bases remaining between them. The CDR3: CASSAQGGSYNEQFF. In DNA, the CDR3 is TGTGCCAGCAGTGCGCAGGGGGGGTCCTACAATGAGCAGTTCTTC.

This CDR3 is CASSLGLAGGLWGEQYF. CDR3 sequence (DNA): TGTGCCAGCAGCTTGGGACTAGCGGGGGGACTTTGGGGCGAGCAGTACTTC. This chain uses TRBV13 with TRBJ2-7, with 15 positions matching TRBD2. Germline V gene lookup returns CDR1 PRHDT and CDR2 FYEKMQ (reference sequence). Trimming at V came to 3 bases and at J to 6 bases, leaving 9 bases not matched to a gene. CDR3 size: 17 residues.

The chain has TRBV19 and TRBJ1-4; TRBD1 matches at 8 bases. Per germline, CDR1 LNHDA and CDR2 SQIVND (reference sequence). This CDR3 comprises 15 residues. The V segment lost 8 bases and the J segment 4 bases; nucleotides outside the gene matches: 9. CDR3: CASSAAQGGNEKLFF. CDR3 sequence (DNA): TGTGCCAGTTCAGCCGCACAGGGGGGTAATGAAAAACTGTTTTTT.

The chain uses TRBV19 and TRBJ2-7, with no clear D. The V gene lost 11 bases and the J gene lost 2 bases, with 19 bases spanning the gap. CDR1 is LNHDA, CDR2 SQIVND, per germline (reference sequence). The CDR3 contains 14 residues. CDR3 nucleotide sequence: TGTGCCCCGCGGTGGCCGCCGGACCCCTACGAGCAGTACTTC. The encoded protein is CAPRWPPDPYEQYF.

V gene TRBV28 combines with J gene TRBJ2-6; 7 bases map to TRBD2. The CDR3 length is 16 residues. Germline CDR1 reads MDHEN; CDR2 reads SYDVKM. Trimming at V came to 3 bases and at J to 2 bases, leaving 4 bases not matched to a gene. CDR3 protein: CASSFRGVTGANVLTF. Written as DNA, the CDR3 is TGTGCCAGCAGTTTCCGGGGGGTGACTGGGGCCAACGTCCTGACTTTC.

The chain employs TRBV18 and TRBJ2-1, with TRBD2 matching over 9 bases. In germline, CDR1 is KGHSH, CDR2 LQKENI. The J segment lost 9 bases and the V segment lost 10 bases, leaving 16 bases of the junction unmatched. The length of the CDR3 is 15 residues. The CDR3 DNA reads TGTGCCACCCGGAGATTGGGCGGGGGGGCCGCTGAGCAGTTCTTC. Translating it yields CATRRLGGGAAEQFF.

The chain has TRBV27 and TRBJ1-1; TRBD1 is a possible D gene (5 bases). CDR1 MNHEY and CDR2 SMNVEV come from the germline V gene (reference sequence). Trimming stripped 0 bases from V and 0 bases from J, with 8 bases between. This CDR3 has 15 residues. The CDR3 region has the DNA TGTGCCAGCAGTTTATCTGGCAGGGTGAACACTGAAGCTTTCTTT. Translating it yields CASSLSGRVNTEAFF.

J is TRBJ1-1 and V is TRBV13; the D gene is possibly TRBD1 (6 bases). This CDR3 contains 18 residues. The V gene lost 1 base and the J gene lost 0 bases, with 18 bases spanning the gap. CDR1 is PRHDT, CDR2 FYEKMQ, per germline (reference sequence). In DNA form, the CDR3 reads TGTGCCAGCAGCTTAGTCACAGGGTGGGGGACCATGAACACTGAAGCTTTCTTT. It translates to CASSLVTGWGTMNTEAFF.

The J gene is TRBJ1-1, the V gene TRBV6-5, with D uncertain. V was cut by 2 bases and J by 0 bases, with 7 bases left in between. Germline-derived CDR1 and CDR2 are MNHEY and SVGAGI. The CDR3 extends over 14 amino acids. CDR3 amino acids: CASSYRALNTEAFF. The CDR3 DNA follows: TGTGCCAGCAGTTACCGGGCCCTGAACACTGAAGCTTTCTTT.

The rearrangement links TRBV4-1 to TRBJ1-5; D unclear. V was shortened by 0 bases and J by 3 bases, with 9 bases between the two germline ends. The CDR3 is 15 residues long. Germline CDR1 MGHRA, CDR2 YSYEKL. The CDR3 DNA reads TGCGCCAGCAGCCAAGATCGTCAAGACAATCAGCCCCAGCATTTT. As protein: CASSQDRQDNQPQHF.

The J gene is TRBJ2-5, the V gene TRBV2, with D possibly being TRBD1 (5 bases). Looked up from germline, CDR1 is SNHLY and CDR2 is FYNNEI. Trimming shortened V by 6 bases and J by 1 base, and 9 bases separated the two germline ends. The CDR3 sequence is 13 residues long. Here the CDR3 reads CASSDDSQETQYF. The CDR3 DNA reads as TGTGCCAGCAGCGACGACAGCCAAGAGACCCAGTACTTC.

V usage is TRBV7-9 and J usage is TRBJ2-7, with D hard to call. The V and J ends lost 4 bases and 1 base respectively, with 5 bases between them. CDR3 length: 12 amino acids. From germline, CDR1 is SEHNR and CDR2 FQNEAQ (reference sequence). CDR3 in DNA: TGTGCCAGCAGCTACAGTTCCTACGAGCAGTACTTC. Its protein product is CASSYSSYEQYF.

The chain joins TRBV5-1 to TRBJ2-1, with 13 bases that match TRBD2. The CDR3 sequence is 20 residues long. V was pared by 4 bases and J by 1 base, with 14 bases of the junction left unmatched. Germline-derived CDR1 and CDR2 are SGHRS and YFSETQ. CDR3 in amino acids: CASSPQGGLAGESSYNEQFF. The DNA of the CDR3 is TGCGCCAGCAGCCCCCAGGGCGGACTAGCGGGGGAGAGTTCCTACAATGAGCAGTTCTTC. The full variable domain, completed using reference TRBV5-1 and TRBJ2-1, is KAGVTQTPRYLIKTRGQQVTLSCSPISGHRSVSWYQQTPGQGLQFLFEYFSETQRNKGNFPGRFSGRQFSNSRSEMNVSTLELGDSALYLCASSPQGGLAGESSYNEQFFGPGTRLTVL.